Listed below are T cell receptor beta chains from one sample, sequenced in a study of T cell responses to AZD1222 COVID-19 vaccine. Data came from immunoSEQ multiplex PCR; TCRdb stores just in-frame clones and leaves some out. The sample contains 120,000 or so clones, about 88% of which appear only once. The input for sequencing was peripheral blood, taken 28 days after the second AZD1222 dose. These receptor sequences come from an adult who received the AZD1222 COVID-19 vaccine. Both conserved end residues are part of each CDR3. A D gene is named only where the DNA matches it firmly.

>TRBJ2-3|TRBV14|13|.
CASSQGGTDTQYF
TGTGCCAGCAGCCAAGGGGGCACAGATACGCAGTATTTT
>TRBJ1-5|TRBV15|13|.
CATSRGIGRAQHF
TGTGCCACCAGCAGAGGCATCGGAAGGGCCCAGCATTTT
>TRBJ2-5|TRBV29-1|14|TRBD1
CSVAVDRGWETQYF
TGCAGCGTTGCCGTGGACAGGGGGTGGGAGACCCAGTACTTC
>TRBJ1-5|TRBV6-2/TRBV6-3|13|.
CASSWVRGQPQHF
TGTGCCAGCAGTTGGGTCAGGGGTCAGCCCCAGCATTTT
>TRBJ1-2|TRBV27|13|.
CASSLKGSYGYTF
TGTGCCAGCAGTTTAAAAGGGAGCTATGGCTACACCTTC
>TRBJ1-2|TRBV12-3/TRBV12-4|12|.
CASSPLPSGYTF
TGTGCCAGCAGCCCTCTCCCTAGCGGCTACACCTTC
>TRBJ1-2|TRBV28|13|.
CASSSPGGYGYTF
TGTGCCAGCAGTTCACCTGGGGGCTATGGCTACACCTTC
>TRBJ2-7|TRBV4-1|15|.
CASSQEFARAYEQYF
TGCGCCAGCAGCCAAGAATTCGCTCGTGCCTACGAGCAGTACTTC
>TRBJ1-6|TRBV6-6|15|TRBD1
CASSLGQGGGSPLHF
TGTGCCAGCAGTCTAGGACAGGGGGGTGGTTCACCCCTCCACTTT
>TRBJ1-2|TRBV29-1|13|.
CSGGGRHMYGYTF
TGCAGCGGGGGAGGGCGACACATGTATGGCTACACCTTC
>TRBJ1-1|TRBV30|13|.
CAWSVGGNTEAFF
TGTGCCTGGAGTGTGGGGGGAAACACTGAAGCTTTCTTT